Shown below are 16 T cell receptor beta chains from a single sample sequenced in a study of blood T cell repertoires in COVID-19. The repertoire was sequenced with immunoSEQ multiplex PCR; TCRdb's copy has only in-frame clones and lacks some. The sample contains approximately 320,000 clones, 75% to 85% of which appear only once. The sample consisted of peripheral blood. The receptors stem from a human donor in a cohort sampled during active COVID-19.

This clone appeared a single time. The V gene is TRBV7-9, the J gene TRBJ1-2, with a tentative D call TRBD1 (6 bases). V gave up 3 bases and J gave up 4 bases, with 21 bases separating them. The CDR3 has 17 amino acids. Germline CDR1 reads SEHNR; CDR2 reads FQNEAQ (reference sequence). This CDR3 reads CASSFPKVFGGAYGYTF. The CDR3 DNA reads TGTGCCAGCAGCTTCCCGAAGGTCTTTGGGGGCGCCTATGGCTACACCTTC. Using reference TRBV7-9 and TRBJ1-2 for the parts outside the CDR3, the full variable domain is DTGVSQNPRHKITKRGQNVTFRCDPISEHNRLYWYRQTLGQGPEFLTYFQNEAQLEKSRLLSDRFSAERPKGSFSTLEIQRTEQGDSAMYLCASSFPKVFGGAYGYTFGSGTRLTVV.

The chain couples TRBV29-1 to TRBJ1-4; tentative D call: TRBD1 (5 bases). V dropped 3 bases and J dropped 5 bases, with 10 bases sitting between them. The CDR3 is 13 amino acids. CDR1 and CDR2 (germline): SQVTM, ANQGSEA. CDR3 sequence (DNA): TGCAGCGTTGACGGGGGAGGGAATGAAAAACTGTTTTTT. It encodes CSVDGGGNEKLFF.

The chain couples TRBV12-5 to TRBJ1-4, with D unclear. V dropped 5 bases and J dropped 5 bases, with 12 bases sitting between them. CDR1 is LGHNT and CDR2 is FRNRAP in the germline V gene. The length of the CDR3 is 14 residues. CDR3 nucleotides: TGTGCTAGTGGTACTGGCCACGGGAATGAAAAACTGTTTTTT. It yields the protein CASGTGHGNEKLFF.

The chain is built from TRBV11-1 and TRBJ2-1; TRBD2 agrees at 15 bases. Losses at the gene ends were 5 bases for V and 7 bases for J; bases not matched to a gene: 3. The germline V gene encodes CDR1 SGHAT and CDR2 FQDESV (reference sequence). The CDR3 has 15 amino acids. The CDR3 sequence is CASSRGLAGGNEQFF. As DNA, the CDR3 is TGTGCCAGCAGCCGTGGACTAGCGGGGGGGAATGAGCAGTTCTTC. The whole variable domain, filled in from reference TRBV11-1 and TRBJ2-1, reads EAEVAQSPRYKITEKSQAVAFWCDPISGHATLYWYRQILGQGPELLVQFQDESVVDDSQLPKDRFSAERLKGVDSTLKIQPAELGDSAMYLCASSRGLAGGNEQFFGPGTRLTVL.

J is TRBJ2-2 and V is TRBV7-9; TRBD2 matches 8 bases. This CDR3 region has 15 residues. The germline CDR1 and CDR2 sequences are SEHNR and FQNEAQ (reference sequence). Germline trimming cut 4 bases from V and 1 base from J; bases unmatched to any gene: 2. Written as DNA, the CDR3 is TGTGCCAGCAGCTCGGGACTAGGGAACACCGGGGAGCTGTTTTTT. It encodes CASSSGLGNTGELFF.

The chain uses TRBV5-4 and TRBJ2-7; the match to TRBD1 covers 8 bases. The V segment lost 3 bases and the J segment 5 bases; nucleotides outside the gene matches: 4. The CDR3 contains 13 residues. Per germline, CDR1 SGHNT and CDR2 YYREEE (reference sequence). The CDR3 DNA is TGTGCCAGCAGCTCAGGGGGCTGGGACGAGCAGTACTTC. Its translation is CASSSGGWDEQYF. The variable domain in full, with the rest retrieved from reference TRBV5-4 and TRBJ2-7, is ETGVTQSPTHLIKTRGQQVTLRCSSQSGHNTVSWYQQALGQGPQFIFQYYREEENGRGNFPPRFSGLQFPNYSSELNVNALELDDSALYLCASSSGGWDEQYFGPGTRLTVT.

The genes are TRBV9 and TRBJ1-2, with TRBD1 matching 7 bases. There are 17 residues in the CDR3. Germline trimming cut 3 bases from V and 0 bases from J; bases unmatched to any gene: 11. Germline V gene sequence: CDR1 SGDLS, CDR2 YYNGEE. CDR3 protein: CASSGTGTENSNYGYTF. In DNA form, the CDR3 reads TGTGCCAGCAGCGGGACCGGGACAGAAAACTCTAACTATGGCTACACCTTC.

This clone was counted a few times. The V gene is TRBV5-1, the J gene TRBJ1-2; D is unclear. V lost 0 bases, J lost 4 bases, and 7 bases lay in between. CDR3 length equals 13 residues. In germline, CDR1 is SGHRS, CDR2 YFSETQ. The CDR3 loop reads CASSLEPFYGYTF. The CDR3, as DNA: TGCGCCAGCAGCTTGGAGCCATTCTATGGCTACACCTTC. The full variable domain, completed using reference TRBV5-1 and TRBJ1-2, is KAGVTQTPRYLIKTRGQQVTLSCSPISGHRSVSWYQQTPGQGLQFLFEYFSETQRNKGNFPGRFSGRQFSNSRSEMNVSTLELGDSALYLCASSLEPFYGYTFGSGTRLTVV.

The gene calls are TRBV19 and TRBJ2-1; 11 bases are a match to TRBD2. Trimming cost V 5 bases and J 3 bases; bases outside gene matches: 6. Germline V gene lookup returns CDR1 LNHDA and CDR2 SQIVND (reference sequence). This CDR3 region has 16 residues. CDR3 amino acids: CASSSLAGAFYNEQFF. CDR3 nucleotide sequence: TGTGCCAGTAGTTCACTAGCGGGGGCCTTCTACAATGAGCAGTTCTTC.

The V and J genes are TRBV30 and TRBJ1-4; no clear D. Per germline, CDR1 GTSNPN and CDR2 SVGIG (reference sequence). The CDR3 totals 15 residues. Between the trimmed V and J ends, which lost 3 bases and 2 bases, there was a span of 13 bases. The CDR3 bases are TGTGCCTGGAGCGGCGGGGAGTCCACTAATGAAAAACTGTTTTTT. Translation gives CAWSGGESTNEKLFF.

This clone was seen only once. J is TRBJ1-4 and V is TRBV10-3; 7 positions agree with TRBD1. CDR3 length: 15 amino acids. Germline lookup yields CDR1 ENHRY and CDR2 SYGVKD. The V and J ends lost 3 bases and 4 bases, in that order; junction bases with no gene match: 5. This CDR3 reads CAISEPGQSNEKLFF. The CDR3 region has the DNA TGTGCCATCAGTGAACCGGGACAGAGTAATGAAAAACTGTTTTTT.

The gene calls are TRBV5-4 and TRBJ1-2; D is perhaps TRBD1 (6 bases). Germline lookup yields CDR1 SGHNT and CDR2 YYREEE (reference sequence). V was clipped by 1 base and J by 4 bases, with 17 bases between them. The CDR3 sequence is 16 residues long. CDR3 loop: CASSLRTGPYLYGYTF. DNA for the CDR3: TGTGCCAGCAGCTTGCGTACAGGGCCATACCTCTATGGCTACACCTTC.

The CDR3 nucleotides are TGTGCTACCACGGGGGAGGGTAATTCACCCCTCCACTTT. Amino acid sequence: CATTGEGNSPLHF. The J gene is TRBJ1-6, the V gene TRBV12-5; the D gene is possibly TRBD1 (5 bases). Germline assignment: CDR1 LGHNT and CDR2 FRNRAP. This CDR3 has 13 amino acids. The V end lost 10 bases, the J end lost 6 bases, and 13 bases lay between the germline ends.

This chain connects TRBV20-1 to TRBJ1-4; no clear D gene. Germline CDR1 DFQATT, CDR2 SNEGSKA (reference sequence). The CDR3 totals 10 residues. V was shortened by 7 bases and J by 4 bases, with 4 bases between the two germline ends. The CDR3 DNA sequence: TGCAGTGTCGTTAATGAAAAACTGTTTTTT. It specifies CSVVNEKLFF.

To note about this clone: Compared with germline, one end of the junction differs, possibly owing to a read error. The V and J genes are TRBV2 and TRBJ1-2; 7 nucleotides agree with TRBD1. Germline V CDR1 and CDR2: SNHLY, FYNNEI. The CDR3 is 13 residues long. For the CDR3, the DNA is TGTGCCAGCAGTGTCACAGGGGTATATGACTACACCTTC. This translates into CASSVTGVYDYTF.

The V gene is TRBV2, the J gene TRBJ2-3; a weak D match, TRBD1 (6 bases). The CDR3 extends over 13 amino acids. Germline CDR1 and CDR2: SNHLY and FYNNEI. Deletions cut 5 bases from V and 3 bases from J, with 9 bases between. Here the CDR3 DNA reads TGTGCCAGCAGTAACAGGGTGACAGATACGCAGTATTTT. It specifies CASSNRVTDTQYF. Full variable domain (outside the CDR3, taken from reference TRBV2 and TRBJ2-3): EPEVTQTPSHQVTQMGQEVILRCVPISNHLYFYWYRQILGQKVEFLVSFYNNEISEKSEIFDDQFSVERPDGSNFTLKIRSTKLEDSAMYFCASSNRVTDTQYFGPGTRLTVL.